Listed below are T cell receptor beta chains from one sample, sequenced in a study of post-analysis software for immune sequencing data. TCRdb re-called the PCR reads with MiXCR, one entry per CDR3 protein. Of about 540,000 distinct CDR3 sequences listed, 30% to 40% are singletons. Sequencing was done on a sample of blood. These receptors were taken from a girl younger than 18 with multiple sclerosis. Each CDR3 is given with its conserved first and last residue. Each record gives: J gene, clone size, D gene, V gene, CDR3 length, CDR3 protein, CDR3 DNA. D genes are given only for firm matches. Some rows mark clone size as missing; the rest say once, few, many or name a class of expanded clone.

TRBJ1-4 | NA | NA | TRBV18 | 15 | CASSLTTVTNEKLFF | TGTGCCAGCTCACTTACGACGGTCACTAATGAAAAACTGTTTTTT
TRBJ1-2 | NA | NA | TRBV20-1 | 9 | CSAEGGYTF | TGCAGTGCCGAAGGAGGCTACACCTTC
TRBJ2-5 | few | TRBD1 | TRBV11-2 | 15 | CASSLPDRVGETQYF | TGTGCCAGCAGCCTCCCCGACAGGGTGGGAGAGACCCAGTACTTC
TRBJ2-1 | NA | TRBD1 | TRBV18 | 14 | CASSATGTDNEQFF | TGTGCCAGCTCAGCTACTGGGACAGACAATGAGCAGTTCTTC
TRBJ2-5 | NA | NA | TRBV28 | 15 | CASSTDVETSETQYF | TGTGCCAGCAGCACGGACGTTGAGACGTCAGAGACCCAGTACTTC
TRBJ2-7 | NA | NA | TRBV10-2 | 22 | CASSEPRRGSGAPGHSSYEQYF | TGCGCCAGCAGTGAGCCCCGGCGGGGGTCAGGGGCGCCAGGACACAGCTCCTACGAGCAGTACTTC
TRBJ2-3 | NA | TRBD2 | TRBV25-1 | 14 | CASSDGGAADTQYF | TGTGCCAGCAGTGACGGGGGGGCAGCAGATACGCAGTATTTT
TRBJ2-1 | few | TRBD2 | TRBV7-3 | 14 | CASSPSGGANEQFF | TGTGCCAGCAGCCCTAGCGGGGGGGCCAATGAGCAGTTCTTC
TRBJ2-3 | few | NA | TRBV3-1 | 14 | CASGQDQYTDTQYF | TGTGCCAGCGGCCAAGATCAGTACACAGATACGCAGTATTTT
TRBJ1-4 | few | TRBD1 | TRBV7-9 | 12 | CASSYRGEKLFF | TGTGCCAGCAGCTACAGGGGTGAAAAACTGTTTTTT
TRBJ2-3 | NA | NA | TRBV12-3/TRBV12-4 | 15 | CASSLAGVGTDTQYF | TGTGCCAGCAGTTTGGCTGGAGTCGGCACAGATACGCAGTATTTT
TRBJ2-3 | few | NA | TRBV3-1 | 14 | CASSVDRSTDTQYF | TGTGCCAGCAGTGTAGACCGAAGCACAGATACGCAGTATTTT
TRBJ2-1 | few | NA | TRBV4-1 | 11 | CASSHQYEQFF | TGCGCCAGCAGCCACCAGTATGAGCAGTTCTTC
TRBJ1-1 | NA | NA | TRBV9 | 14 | CASSFYTGNTEAFF | TGTGCCAGCAGCTTTTACACCGGTAACACTGAAGCTTTCTTT
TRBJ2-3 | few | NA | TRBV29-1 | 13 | CSSWSPPTDTQYF | TGCAGCTCCTGGAGTCCCCCCACAGATACGCAGTATTTT
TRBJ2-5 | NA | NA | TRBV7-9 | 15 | CASSFKRGTQETQYF | TGTGCCAGCAGCTTCAAGAGGGGAACCCAAGAGACCCAGTACTTC
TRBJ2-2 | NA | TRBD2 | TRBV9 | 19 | CASSAGGLAGGANTGELFF | TGTGCCAGCAGCGCCGGGGGACTAGCGGGGGGCGCGAACACCGGGGAGCTGTTTTTT
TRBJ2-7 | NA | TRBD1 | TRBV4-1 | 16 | CASSRIPGQIPYEQYF | TGCGCCAGCAGCCGCATTCCGGGACAGATCCCCTACGAGCAGTACTTC
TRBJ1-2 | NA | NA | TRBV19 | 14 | CASSYFPGNYGYTF | TGTGCCAGTAGTTACTTTCCTGGAAACTATGGCTACACCTTC
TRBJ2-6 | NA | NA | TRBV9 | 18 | CAGSVNSGFGSGANVRTF | NA
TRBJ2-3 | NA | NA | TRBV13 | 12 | CASSTTRDTQYF | TGTGCCAGCAGCACGACCCGAGATACGCAGTATTTT
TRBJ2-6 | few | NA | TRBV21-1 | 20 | CASSKGGQGILISGANVLTF | TGTGCCAGCAGCAAGGGGGGACAGGGGATTTTAATCTCTGGGGCCAACGTCCTGACTTTC
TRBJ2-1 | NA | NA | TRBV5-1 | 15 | CASSLALQWANEQFF | TGCGCCAGCAGCTTGGCCCTACAGTGGGCCAATGAGCAGTTCTTC
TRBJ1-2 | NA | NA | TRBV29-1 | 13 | CSVGGRGSNGYTF | TGCAGCGTTGGAGGACGGGGCTCCAATGGCTACACCTTC
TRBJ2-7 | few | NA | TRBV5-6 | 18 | CASSLAEVRRGSSYEQYF | TGTGCCAGCAGCTTGGCTGAGGTGAGAAGGGGGTCCTCCTACGAGCAGTACTTC
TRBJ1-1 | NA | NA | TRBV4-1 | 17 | CASSQLDGGAGNTEAFF | TGCGCCAGCAGCCAACTAGACGGGGGCGCAGGGAACACTGAAGCTTTCTTT
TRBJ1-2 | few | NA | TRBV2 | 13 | CASSEAEQLGYTF | TGTGCCAGCAGTGAAGCTGAACAGCTAGGCTACACCTTC
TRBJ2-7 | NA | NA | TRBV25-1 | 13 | CASLTGFNYEQYF | TGTGCCAGCCTAACAGGGTTTAACTACGAGCAGTACTTC
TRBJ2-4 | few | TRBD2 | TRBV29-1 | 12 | CSVGLAVGVQYF | TGCAGCGTAGGACTAGCGGTGGGAGTTCAGTACTTC
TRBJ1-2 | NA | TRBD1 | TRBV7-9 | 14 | CASSETGAGYGYTF | TGTGCCAGCAGCGAGACAGGGGCCGGCTATGGCTACACCTTC
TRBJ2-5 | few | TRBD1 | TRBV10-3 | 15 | CAIHDVDRGMETQYF | TGTGCCATCCACGACGTCGACAGGGGCATGGAGACCCAGTACTTC
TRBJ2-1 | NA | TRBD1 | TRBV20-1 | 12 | CSTTGTLNEQFF | TGCAGTACGACAGGGACCCTCAATGAGCAGTTCTTC
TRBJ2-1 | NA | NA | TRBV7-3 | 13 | CASSLLPFETQFF | TGTGCCAGCAGCTTACTCCCTTTTGAGACCCAGTTCTTC
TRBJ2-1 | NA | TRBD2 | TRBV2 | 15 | CASSEREGPYNEQFF | TGTGCCAGCAGTGAGCGGGAGGGCCCATACAATGAGCAGTTCTTC
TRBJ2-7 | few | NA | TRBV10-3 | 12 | CGISDDTYEQYF | TGTGGCATCAGTGACGACACCTACGAGCAGTACTTC
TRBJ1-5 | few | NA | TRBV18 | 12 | CASSPSDQPQHF | TGTGCCAGCTCACCATCGGACCAGCCCCAGCATTTT
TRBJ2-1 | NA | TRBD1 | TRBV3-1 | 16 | CASSSRGPYSYNEQFF | TGTGCCAGCAGCTCGAGGGGGCCATATTCCTACAATGAGCAGTTCTTC